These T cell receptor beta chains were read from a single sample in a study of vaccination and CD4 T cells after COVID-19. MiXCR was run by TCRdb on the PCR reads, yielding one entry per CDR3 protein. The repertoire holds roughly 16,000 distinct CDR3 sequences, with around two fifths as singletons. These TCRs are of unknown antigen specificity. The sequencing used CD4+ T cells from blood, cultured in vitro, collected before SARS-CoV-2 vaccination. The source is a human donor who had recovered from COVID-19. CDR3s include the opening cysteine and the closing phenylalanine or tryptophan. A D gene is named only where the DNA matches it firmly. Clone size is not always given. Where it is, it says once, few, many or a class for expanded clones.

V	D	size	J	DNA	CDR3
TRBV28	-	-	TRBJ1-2	TGTGCCAGCAATGGAAACGGTCGGTCGTATGGCTACACCTTC	CASNGNGRSYGYTF
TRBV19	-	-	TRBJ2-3	TGTGCCAGTAGTAAGGAAGATACGCAGTATTTT	CASSKEDTQYF
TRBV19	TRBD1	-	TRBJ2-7	TGTGCCAGTAGTGTCGGGACAGTCCCCTACGAGCAGTACTTC	CASSVGTVPYEQYF
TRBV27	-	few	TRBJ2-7	TGTGCCAGCAGTTTCTCCGGGACTGGGACCTACGAGCAGTACTTC	CASSFSGTGTYEQYF
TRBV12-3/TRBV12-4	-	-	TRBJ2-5	TGTGCCAGCAGTTTAGCAGGTAGCGAGACCCAGTACTTC	CASSLAGSETQYF
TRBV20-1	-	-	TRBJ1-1	TGCAGTGCTCCGGCCAGAGACGTTATGAACACTGAAGCTTTCTTT	CSAPARDVMNTEAFF
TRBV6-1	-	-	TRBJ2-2	TGTGCCAGCAAGGGTTGGACCGGGGAGCTGTTTTTT	CASKGWTGELFF
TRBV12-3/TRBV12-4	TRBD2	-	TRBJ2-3	TGTGCCAGCAGTGTTACTAGCGGGGGGGGAGATACGCAGTATTTT	CASSVTSGGGDTQYF
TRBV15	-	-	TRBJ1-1	TGTGCCACCAGCAGAGATATCGGGGGAGACACTGAAGCTTTCTTT	CATSRDIGGDTEAFF
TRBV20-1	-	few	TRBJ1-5	TGCAGTGCTCGGACTACAAACAGCGGCAATCAGCCCCAGCATTTT	CSARTTNSGNQPQHF
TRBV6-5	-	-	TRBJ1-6	TGTGCCAGCAGTTACTCAGGGAGTAAAGATTCACCCCTCCACTTT	CASSYSGSKDSPLHF
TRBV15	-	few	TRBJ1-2	TGTGCCACCTCGGAACCCCTCAACTATGGCTACACCTTC	CATSEPLNYGYTF
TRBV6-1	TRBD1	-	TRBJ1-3	TGTGCCAGCAGTGAACAGAGACAGGGGCTAGGAAACACCATATATTTT	CASSEQRQGLGNTIYF
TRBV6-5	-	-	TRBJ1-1	TGTGCCAGCAGTTCCCCGGGACGGACTGAAGCTTTCTTT	CASSSPGRTEAFF
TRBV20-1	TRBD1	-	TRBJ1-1	TGCAGTGCTAGAGTCGACAGGGCGAATGAAGCTTTCTTT	CSARVDRANEAFF
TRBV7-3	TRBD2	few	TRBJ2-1	TGTGCCAGCAGCCCGAGGACTAGCGCCGTCAATGAGCAGTTCTTC	CASSPRTSAVNEQFF
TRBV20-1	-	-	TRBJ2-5	TGCAGTGCTAGTGGTCTTTCAGGTGGGATACTAGGACAGTACCAAGAGACCCAGTACTTC	CSASGLSGGILGQYQETQYF
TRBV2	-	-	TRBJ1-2	TGTGCCAGCAGTGATGGGGGAGACTATGGCTACACCTTC	CASSDGGDYGYTF
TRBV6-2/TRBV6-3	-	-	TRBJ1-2	TGTGCCAGCAGTTACTCGTACGTACGGGCTGGCTACACCTTC	CASSYSYVRAGYTF
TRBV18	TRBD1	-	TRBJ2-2	TGTGCCAGCTCAACAAAGACAGGGGCCGGGGAGCTGTTTTTT	CASSTKTGAGELFF
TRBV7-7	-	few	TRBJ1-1	TGTGCCAGCAGCTTAGACACGAACACTGAAGCTTTCTTT	CASSLDTNTEAFF
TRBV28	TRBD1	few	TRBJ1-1	TGTGCCAGCAGTTTATATGCCATGGGACAGGGATCATCTGAAGCTTTCTTT	CASSLYAMGQGSSEAFF
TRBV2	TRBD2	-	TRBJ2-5	TGTGCCAGCAGTGTGCATTTCGGACTAGCGGGATCCGGCAAAGAGACCCAGTACTTC	CASSVHFGLAGSGKETQYF
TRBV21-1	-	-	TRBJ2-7	TGTGCCAGCAGCTCGTACCGGCCATGCGAGTACTTC	CASSSYRPCEYF
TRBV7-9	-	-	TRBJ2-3	TGTGCCAGCAGCCGCGGACGGCCCGGCACAGATACGCAGTATTTT	CASSRGRPGTDTQYF
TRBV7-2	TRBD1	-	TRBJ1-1	TGTGCCAGCAGCTTAGGACGGACAGGTGAAGCTTTCTTT	CASSLGRTGEAFF
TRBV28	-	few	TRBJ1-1	TGTGCCAGCAGTTTCCGGACTCGAGGGGCTTTCTTT	CASSFRTRGAFF
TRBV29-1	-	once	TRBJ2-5	TGCAGCGTCTCGGGATCGCACAGGACACAAGAGACCCAGTACTTC	CSVSGSHRTQETQYF
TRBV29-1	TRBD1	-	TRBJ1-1	TGCAGCGTCCCCGGACAGGGGGCGCGCACTGAAGCTTTCTTT	CSVPGQGARTEAFF
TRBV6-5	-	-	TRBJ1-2	TGTGCCAGCAGTTACCTAAGGGGGGGGGTTATTGGCTACACCTTC	CASSYLRGGVIGYTF
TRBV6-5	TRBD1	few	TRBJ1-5	TGTGCCAGCAGTTTAGGGCAGGGGGGCAGGAATGGCTACAATCAGCCCCAGCATTTT	CASSLGQGGRNGYNQPQHF
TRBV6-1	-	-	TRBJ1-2	TGTGCCAGCAGTGAAACAGGGAAGTTAAACTATGGCTACACCTTC	CASSETGKLNYGYTF
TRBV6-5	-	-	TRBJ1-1	TGTGCCAGCAGTTACAGGGCAGGGGTCGCTTTCTTT	CASSYRAGVAFF
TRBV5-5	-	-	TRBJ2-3	TGTGCCAGCAGTAAATACCCAGATACGCAGTATTTT	CASSKYPDTQYF
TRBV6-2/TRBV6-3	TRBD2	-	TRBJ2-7	TGTGCCAGCAGTTGGGGGGGATCCTACGGGCAGTACTTC	CASSWGGSYGQYF
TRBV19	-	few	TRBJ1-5	TGTGCCAGTACCCTCGGAGGGAGGTCCCGGCAGCCCCAGCATTTT	CASTLGGRSRQPQHF
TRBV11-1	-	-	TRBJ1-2	TGTGCCAGCAGCTTAGTGCCACCGGCTAACACCTTC	CASSLVPPANTF
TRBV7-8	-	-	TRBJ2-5	TGTGCCAGCAGCGTTGGGGCTCAGAACCAAGAGACCCAGTACTTC	CASSVGAQNQETQYF
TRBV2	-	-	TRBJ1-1	TGTGCCAGCAGCGCGGGTTGGGGGAGTTCTGAAGCTTTCTTT	CASSAGWGSSEAFF
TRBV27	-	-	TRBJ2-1	TGTGCCAGCAGAAACCCCAAGGACAGCGCGAAGTACAATGAGCAGTTCTTC	CASRNPKDSAKYNEQFF
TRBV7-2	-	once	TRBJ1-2	TGTGCCAGCAGCCCTCGGACAGATTATAACTATGGCTACACCTTC	CASSPRTDYNYGYTF
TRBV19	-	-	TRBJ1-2	TGTGCCAGTAGAAGTACAGGGACCTACTATGGCTACACCTTC	CASRSTGTYYGYTF
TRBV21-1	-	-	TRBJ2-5	TGCGCCGACGGGAAAGAGACCCAGTACTTC	CADGKETQYF
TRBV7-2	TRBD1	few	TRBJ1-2	TGTGCCAGCAGCTTAGGAGGGACAGCCACTGGCTACACCTTC	CASSLGGTATGYTF
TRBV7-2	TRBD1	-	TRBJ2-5	TGTGCCAGCAGCTACCGGGCGAGACAGGGGGCGGAGACCCAGTACTTC	CASSYRARQGAETQYF
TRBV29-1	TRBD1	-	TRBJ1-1	TGCAGCGTTGGACAGGGTGTGGAGAACACTGAAGCTTTCTTT	CSVGQGVENTEAFF
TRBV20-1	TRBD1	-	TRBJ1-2	TGCAGTGCGCCAGGAACAGGGGGAAAAGGCTACACCTTC	CSAPGTGGKGYTF
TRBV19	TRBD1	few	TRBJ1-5	TGTGCCAGTAGTATTTTGACCCCCGTGCAGGGGGCGCCGATCAATCAGCCCCAGCATTTT	CASSILTPVQGAPINQPQHF